The TCR beta chain described here comes from a study of shared clonotypes between healthy human individuals. With respect to this clone: Other DNA variants within this sample encode the same CDR3.

This CDR3 comprises 13 residues. Trimming cost V 3 bases and J 3 bases; bases outside gene matches: 1. Germline CDR1 is KGHSH and CDR2 is LQKENI. CD45RO-negative, CCR7-positively selected cells formed the naive CD8 fraction, excluding terminally differentiated effector memory CD45RA+ cells. The data were produced by immunoSEQ multiplex PCR, yet TCRdb's version contains in-frame clones alone and is incomplete. The sample carries 800,000 or so clones, roughly 96% recorded once. This TCR derives from a young man in good health. Source material: naive CD8+ T cells sorted from blood. The chain joins TRBV18 to TRBJ2-7, with 8 nucleotides matching TRBD2. Here the CDR3 reads CASSPGGGYEQYF. CDR3 coding DNA: TGTGCCAGCTCACCCGGGGGGGGCTACGAGCAGTACTTC. The full variable domain, with the rest looked up from reference TRBV18 and TRBJ2-7, is NAGVMQNPRHLVRRRGQEARLRCSPMKGHSHVYWYRQLPEEGLKFMVYLQKENIIDESGMPKERFSAEFPKEGPSILRIQQVVRGDSAAYFCASSPGGGYEQYFGPGTRLTVT.